This entry features one TCR beta chain sequence. No antigen is known for it. CDR3 size: 14 residues. V was clipped by 5 bases and J by 5 bases; unmatched bases: 5. Germline V CDR1 and CDR2: SNHLY, FYNNEI. The data are from a study of cytomegalovirus exposure and HLA in healthy donors. Study-wide results and caveats: Accounts indicate the classifier identified cytomegalovirus status with strong specificity and sensitivity. Per published accounts, TCR beta sequences correctly predicted the HLA-A and HLA-B alleles of most subjects. Judged likely to be a sequencing artifact was a cluster of highly shared sequence variants.

PCR was performed using 60 Vbeta and 13 Jbeta primers. As processed by the authors: Tens of millions of unique TCR beta chains, roughly 11 million of them shared, were counted by a later analysis. Here immunoSEQ multiplex PCR was the method, and the copy in TCRdb shows in-frame clones only, minus some. That table gives V, J and clone size, and the DNA gave D and trimming. The sample shows about 140,000 clones, and around 0.96% sits with its ten largest clones. The gene calls are TRBV2 and TRBJ1-5; TRBD1 aligns across 8 bases. This TCR was recovered from a male donor in good health and CMV-seronegative. Sequenced: PBMCs. The CDR3 DNA reads as TGTGCCAGCAGTCGGCAGGGGGCAGATCAGCCCCAGCATTTT. Amino acids: CASSRQGADQPQHF. Drawing the rest from reference TRBV2 and TRBJ1-5, the complete variable domain is EPEVTQTPSHQVTQMGQEVILRCVPISNHLYFYWYRQILGQKVEFLVSFYNNEISEKSEIFDDQFSVERPDGSNFTLKIRSTKLEDSAMYFCASSRQGADQPQHFGDGTRLSIL.